This T cell receptor beta chain was sequenced for a study of T cells in Graves' hyperthyroidism and ophthalmopathy. The investigators amplified TCR beta CDR3 regions from RNA transcripts. The HTBI primer set served for first-round RT-PCR of the TCR CDR3. A single record per CDR3 protein comes from TCRdb applying MiXCR to the multiplex PCR reads. In the table there are approximately 300,000 distinct CDR3 sequences, about 15% of which are singletons. With 6 bases removed from V and 1 base from J, the gap between germline ends came to 12 bases. The CDR3 extends over 14 amino acids. Based on clinical symptoms, serum thyroxine and TRAb, thyroid ultrasound and orbital computed tomography, diagnoses were reached.

This TCR was recovered from a man aged 25-45 years with Graves' hyperthyroidism. The chain employs TRBV12-3 or TRBV12-4 and TRBJ2-5; no firm D call. Sequencing was performed on blood. For the CDR3, the DNA is TGTGCCAGCAGCCCTACGGGCAGCCAAGAGACCCAGTACTTC. This codes for CASSPTGSQETQYF.